Listed below are T cell receptor beta chains from one sample, sequenced in a study of T cell changes during pregnancy in multiple sclerosis. The data were produced by immunoSEQ multiplex PCR, yet TCRdb's version contains in-frame clones alone and is incomplete. The sample includes about 59,000 clones, 93% of them seen just once. This sample comprised CD8+ T cells from peripheral blood mononuclear cells, obtained in the third trimester of pregnancy. The receptors come from a female donor with multiple sclerosis, enrolled in a pregnancy study. Each CDR3 is given with its conserved first and last residue. D genes are given only for firm matches. Only some rows state a clone size, as once, few, many or a class for expanded clones.

len | j_gene | d_gene | abundance | v_gene | CDR3nt | CDR3aa
16 | TRBJ2-7 | - | - | TRBV27 | TGTGCCAGCAGTTTATCAGTCAGGGTCGACTCCTACGAGCAGTACTTC | CASSLSVRVDSYEQYF
14 | TRBJ1-1 | - | - | TRBV27 | TGTGCCAGCAGTTTATCACAAACGAACACTGAAGCTTTCTTT | CASSLSQTNTEAFF
15 | TRBJ1-4 | - | once | TRBV7-9 | TGTGCCAGCAGCCCGGGCGGGGGAGGGAACCCGTGGCTGTTTTTT | CASSPGGGGNPWLFF
15 | TRBJ1-1 | TRBD1 | - | TRBV7-6 | TGTGCCAGCAGCCCCCGGACAGGCCTGAACACTGAAGCTTTCTTT | CASSPRTGLNTEAFF
14 | TRBJ2-2 | - | - | TRBV5-1 | TGCGCCAGCAGCTTGGTTCAGAACACCGGGGAGCTGTTTTTT | CASSLVQNTGELFF
13 | TRBJ2-7 | - | - | TRBV7-9 | TGTGCCAGCAGCCCAGACTCGTCCTACGAGCAGTACTTC | CASSPDSSYEQYF
13 | TRBJ2-3 | - | - | TRBV21-1 | TGTGCCAGCCTCTGGGGGCGCACAGATACGCAGTATTTT | CASLWGRTDTQYF
18 | TRBJ2-7 | TRBD1 | - | TRBV5-1 | TGCGCCAGCAGCTTGGGGGGACAGGGCTCCCCCCTCTCCTACGAGCAGTACTTC | CASSLGGQGSPLSYEQYF
12 | TRBJ2-7 | - | - | TRBV10-2 | TGCGCCAGCAGAGATACAGCCTACGAGCAGTACTTC | CASRDTAYEQYF
15 | TRBJ2-2 | - | - | TRBV28 | TGTGCCAGCAGTGAGGAATGGCGAAGCACCGGGGAGCTGTTTTTT | CASSEEWRSTGELFF
16 | TRBJ2-1 | - | - | TRBV2 | TGTGCCAGCAGTGCCCCCCCCCAGGCTCCCTACAATGAGCAGTTCTTC | CASSAPPQAPYNEQFF
14 | TRBJ2-2 | TRBD2 | - | TRBV13 | TGTGCCAGCAGCCCTCCGGGGGGGACCGGGGAGCTGTTTTTT | CASSPPGGTGELFF
14 | TRBJ2-5 | TRBD1 | - | TRBV4-1 | TGCGCCAGCAGCCAAGATACAGGGGAAGAGACCCAGTACTTC | CASSQDTGEETQYF
12 | TRBJ2-7 | TRBD1 | once | TRBV27 | TGTGCCAGCAGTCTAACAGGGGGAGAGCAGTACTTC | CASSLTGGEQYF
18 | TRBJ2-4 | - | - | TRBV21-1 | TGTGCCAGCATGACGGGACTAGCGGGAGAGGCGTCCAAAAACATTCAGTACTTC | CASMTGLAGEASKNIQYF
14 | TRBJ2-2 | TRBD1 | - | TRBV28 | TGTGCCAGCAGTTCAAGGGGACAGGGCGGGGAGCTGTTTTTT | CASSSRGQGGELFF
13 | TRBJ1-1 | TRBD1 | - | TRBV27 | TGTGCCAGCAGTTTACAGGGGGGCACTGAAGCTTTCTTT | CASSLQGGTEAFF
14 | TRBJ1-2 | - | - | TRBV15 | TGTGCCACCAGCAGAGATGCGGGGGGCCATGGCTACACCTTC | CATSRDAGGHGYTF
13 | TRBJ2-1 | - | - | TRBV5-5 | TGTGCCAGCAGTCTGAATCGGTACAATGAGCAGTTCTTC | CASSLNRYNEQFF
14 | TRBJ1-1 | TRBD1 | once | TRBV29-1 | TGCAGCGCCAAAGAGGGGGCCGAAGGCACTGAAGCTTTCTTT | CSAKEGAEGTEAFF
14 | TRBJ2-7 | TRBD1 | - | TRBV27 | TGTGCCAGCAGTTTAGTGAACAGGGGATACGAGCAGTACTTC | CASSLVNRGYEQYF
15 | TRBJ2-1 | TRBD1 | - | TRBV19 | TGTGCCAGTAGTATGACAGGGAGCTCCTACAATGAGCAGTTCTTC | CASSMTGSSYNEQFF
13 | TRBJ1-6 | - | - | TRBV27 | TGTGCCAGCAGTTTAGACTCCGGGTCACCCCTCCACTTT | CASSLDSGSPLHF
13 | TRBJ2-7 | - | - | TRBV11-2 | TGTGCCAGCAGCGCCCTCGACAGGTACGAGCAGTACTTC | CASSALDRYEQYF
14 | TRBJ2-3 | - | - | TRBV27 | TGTGCCAGCACTAGTGGAATTAAGACAGATACGCAGTATTTT | CASTSGIKTDTQYF
14 | TRBJ2-3 | TRBD2 | - | TRBV11-2 | TGTGCCAGCAGCTCCAGCGGGAGAACAGATACGCAGTATTTT | CASSSSGRTDTQYF
16 | TRBJ1-1 | - | - | TRBV9 | TGTGCCAGCAGCGAGGACCCGGGACAAGGGGCCACTGAAGCTTTCTTT | CASSEDPGQGATEAFF
17 | TRBJ2-2 | - | - | TRBV5-4 | TGTGCCAGCAGCTTGGACTGGGGGACACTAAACACCGGGGAGCTGTTTTTT | CASSLDWGTLNTGELFF
17 | TRBJ1-1 | TRBD1 | - | TRBV5-1 | TGCGCCAGCAGCTCTTGGACAGGGGGCGAAAATGACGCTGAAGCTTTCTTT | CASSSWTGGENDAEAFF
15 | TRBJ2-1 | - | - | TRBV30 | TGTGCCGGGTCGAGACCTGGGGACTCTTACAATGAGCAGTTCTTC | CAGSRPGDSYNEQFF
14 | TRBJ2-5 | - | - | TRBV11-2 | TGTGCCAGCAGCTACGGACATCCTCAAGAGACCCAGTACTTC | CASSYGHPQETQYF
15 | TRBJ2-1 | TRBD2 | - | TRBV5-1 | TGCGCCAGCAGCTTGGTTAGCGGGAGGGGTAATGAGCAGTTCTTC | CASSLVSGRGNEQFF
16 | TRBJ2-1 | - | - | TRBV27 | TGTGCCAGCAGTTTAATTTTGCGGGGCAACTACAATGAGCAGTTCTTC | CASSLILRGNYNEQFF
16 | TRBJ1-5 | - | - | TRBV30 | TGTGCCTGGACGAGGCCCTCCACAGGCTTCAATCAGCCCCAGCATTTT | CAWTRPSTGFNQPQHF
12 | TRBJ1-1 | - | - | TRBV4-1 | TGCGCCAGCAGCTTAGGGAGGGCTGAAGCTTTCTTT | CASSLGRAEAFF
15 | TRBJ2-7 | TRBD1 | - | TRBV19 | TGTGCCAGTAGTATAGTTAGGGACAGGGTCTACGAGCAGTACTTC | CASSIVRDRVYEQYF
16 | TRBJ2-1 | - | - | TRBV4-2 | TGTGCCAGCAGCCAGGAAACTAGTGGAGTATACAATGAGCAGTTCTTC | CASSQETSGVYNEQFF
12 | TRBJ1-2 | TRBD1 | once | TRBV27 | TGTGCCAGCAGTCCACAGGGGGCGGGCTACACCTTC | CASSPQGAGYTF
13 | TRBJ2-7 | - | - | TRBV9 | TGTGCCAGCAGCGTGGGACTGTCGTACGAGCAGTACTTC | CASSVGLSYEQYF
14 | TRBJ1-1 | - | - | TRBV19 | TGTGCCAGTAGTCTCCCGGGGGTGGACACTGAAGCTTTCTTT | CASSLPGVDTEAFF
17 | TRBJ2-3 | TRBD2 | - | TRBV11-2 | TGTGCCAGCAGCGGACTGACTAGCGGGAGTTTCACAGATACGCAGTATTTT | CASSGLTSGSFTDTQYF
15 | TRBJ2-1 | TRBD2 | - | TRBV15 | TGTGCCACCAGGAAAGCGGGAGAGGGTTACAATGAGCAGTTCTTC | CATRKAGEGYNEQFF
14 | TRBJ2-7 | - | once | TRBV28 | TGTGCCAGCAGTACCGGGACACCTACCTACGAGCAGTACTTC | CASSTGTPTYEQYF
13 | TRBJ1-1 | - | few | TRBV19 | TGTGCCAGTAGTATAGGCGGAGTAATTGAAGCTTTCTTT | CASSIGGVIEAFF
15 | TRBJ2-4 | - | - | TRBV18 | TGTGCCAGCTCACCCGGAGAGGGAGGTTTGGACATTCAGTACTTC | CASSPGEGGLDIQYF
13 | TRBJ2-3 | - | - | TRBV19 | TGTGCCAGTAGTGCCCTCCTAACAGATACGCAGTATTTT | CASSALLTDTQYF
15 | TRBJ1-3 | TRBD1 | - | TRBV7-6 | TGTGCCAGCAGCTTAGACGGGACAGGTGGAAACACCATATATTTT | CASSLDGTGGNTIYF
15 | TRBJ2-3 | TRBD2 | - | TRBV7-7 | TGTGCCAGCAGCTCCCTACTAGCGAGCACAGATACGCAGTATTTT | CASSSLLASTDTQYF
14 | TRBJ2-7 | - | - | TRBV27 | TGTGCCAGCAGTTTTCGTCTAGCAGGTAGCGAGCAGTACTTC | CASSFRLAGSEQYF
14 | TRBJ1-1 | - | once | TRBV7-2 | TGTGCCAGCAGCACAGTTGGCATGAACACTGAAGCTTTCTTT | CASSTVGMNTEAFF
12 | TRBJ2-5 | - | - | TRBV6-1 | TGTGCCAGCAGTGACAGGCTGGAGACCCAGTACTTC | CASSDRLETQYF
14 | TRBJ2-1 | - | - | TRBV4-3 | TGCGCCAGCAGCCCAGGGCTATACTACAATGAGCAGTTCTTC | CASSPGLYYNEQFF
19 | TRBJ2-5 | TRBD2 | - | TRBV28 | TGTGCCAGCAGTACCACCACGACTAGCGGGAGGAGGGGCCAAGAGACCCAGTACTTC | CASSTTTTSGRRGQETQYF
17 | TRBJ2-3 | TRBD2 | - | TRBV13 | TGTGCCAGCAGCCGGACTAGCGGACCGTCAATTTTCGATACGCAGTATTTT | CASSRTSGPSIFDTQYF
15 | TRBJ2-3 | - | once | TRBV6-5 | TGTGCCAGCAACTCCAGGGGTTATCCGTCCGATACGCAGTATTTT | CASNSRGYPSDTQYF
13 | TRBJ2-7 | - | - | TRBV5-6 | TGTGCCAGCAGCTTGGACAGGACCTACGAGCAGTACTTC | CASSLDRTYEQYF